This T cell receptor (beta chain) was found in a study of blood T cell repertoires in COVID-19 (dated by TCRdb to about 2020). About the investigation overall: Samples covering the acute and convalescent phases of COVID-19 were provided by collaborators in the United States, Italy and Spain. Where HLA class I and class II types were available, the types were taken from metadata supplied by the sample provider, not from assay-based typing. The repertoires were released in a freely available public database meant as a resource for research on the immune response to SARS-CoV-2. The sample metadata nearly always contained a de-identified subject ID, COVID-19 status, age in years and sex. The material from the prospective study consisted of cDNA or gDNA derived from T cells, B-cell-depleted T cells, or PBMCs. The dataset comprised deeply sampled blood TCRbeta repertoires from subjects exposed to, actively infected with, or recovered from COVID-19. Samples came from the ongoing ImmuneRACE study (first 160 participants) plus 1,254 subjects from 6 global collaborators.

The investigation overall reported the following: The quantity of clinical and demographic metadata differed by source and by participant and was supplied without curation.

TCRbeta CDR3 regions were amplified from genomic DNA by means of the immunoSEQ Assay, a bias-controlled multiplex PCR. Processing in the source paper ran as follows. The number of nucleated cells in each sample was estimated from the amplification of reference gene primers within the assay. Sequence reads were collapsed and filtered to measure the absolute abundance of every unique TCRbeta CDR3 rearrangement. For each sample, productive Simpson clonality was calculated by taking the square root of Simpson's diversity index across productive rearrangements. TCRdb limited this immuneACCESS table to in-frame rearrangements with V and J called. A share of clones is missing; checked studies link under half to unresolved V genes, and the rest is unexplained. D and trimming come from the DNA, and the V and J calls and clone size come from that table. The sample includes about 27,000 clones, with around 67% observed a single time. The ten top clones hold roughly 7.2% of the sample.

Each collaborating institution followed its own protocols to collect whole blood in K2EDTA tubes. For TCRbeta analysis, collaborator samples were shipped as frozen whole blood, as isolated PBMCs, or as DNA extracted from either sample type. Germline trimming: 5 bases from V, 2 bases from J; junction bases outside gene matches: 2. The CDR3 runs 14 amino acids, cysteine and phenylalanine included. The CDR3 DNA has 42 bases and is translated from base 1. For CDR1 and CDR2, the germline V gene lists SGHVS and FQNEAQ. Comments on this clone: The antigen it recognizes is unknown. Nothing much larger sits one base from this clone, and base qualities are not available.

Sequenced: peripheral blood. The rearranged chain carries TRBV7-8 and TRBJ2-5, with 10 junctional bases fitting TRBD1. The sequence was collected from a man aged 55 to 70 with active or convalescent COVID-19. The CDR3 region: CASSRQGAQETQYF. The sequenced DNA is TGTGCCAGCAGCCGACAGGGGGCACAAGAGACCCAGTACTTC. The CDR3 plus the reference TRBV7-8 and TRBJ2-5 genes for the other parts give the full variable domain: GAGVSQSPRYKVAKRGQDVALRCDPISGHVSLFWYQQALGQGPEFLTYFQNEAQLDKSGLPSDRFFAERPEGSVSTLKIQRTQQEDSAVYLCASSRQGAQETQYFGPGTRLLVL.